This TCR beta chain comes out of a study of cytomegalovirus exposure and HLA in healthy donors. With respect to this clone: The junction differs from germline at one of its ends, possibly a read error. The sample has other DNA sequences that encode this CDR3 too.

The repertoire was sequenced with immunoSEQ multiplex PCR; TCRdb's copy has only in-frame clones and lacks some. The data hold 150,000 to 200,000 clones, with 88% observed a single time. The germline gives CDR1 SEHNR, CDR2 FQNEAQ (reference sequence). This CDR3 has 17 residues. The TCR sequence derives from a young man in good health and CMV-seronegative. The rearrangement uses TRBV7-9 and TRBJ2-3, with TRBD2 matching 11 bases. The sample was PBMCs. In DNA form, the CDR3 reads TGTGCCAGCAGCCTACCCCGACTAGCGGGACTCACAGATACGCAATATTTT. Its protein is CASSLPRLAGLTDTQYF.